The rows below give T cell receptor beta chains drawn from one sample of a study of cytomegalovirus exposure and HLA in healthy donors. Assay used: immunoSEQ multiplex PCR; TCRdb lists only in-frame clones, some missing. The table has 200,000 or so clones, about 84% seen once. The material sequenced was PBMCs. The receptor source for this set is a human donor in good health. Both conserved end residues are trimmed from each CDR3. Fields, in order: V gene, J gene, clone size, CDR3 protein. For some rows the clone size is stated as once, few or many, or as a class when expanded; others skip it.

>TRBV4-2|TRBJ2-5|.
ASSWNQRGWETQY
>TRBV7-9|TRBJ2-5|.
SSSSLQETQY
>TRBV27|TRBJ2-3|.
ASSLAGSTDTQY
>TRBV2|TRBJ1-1|.
ASSIQGGGNTEAF
>TRBV7-8|TRBJ1-1|.
ASSPVASNTEAF
>TRBV28|TRBJ1-5|.
ASSPGRAGNQPQH
>TRBV7-2|TRBJ2-7|.
ASSPKRASYEQY
>TRBV5-5|TRBJ2-5|.
ASSLGLAGDAETQY
>TRBV5-1|TRBJ2-1|.
ASSSDRGSYNEQF
>TRBV25-1|TRBJ2-1|.
ASSGQGVSNEQF
>TRBV28|TRBJ2-1|.
ASSLSGMGYNEQF
>TRBV9|TRBJ1-2|.
ASSPRPIGTEGYT
>TRBV7-9|TRBJ2-2|.
ASSLGGAVLNTGELF
>TRBV19|TRBJ1-2|.
ASSTLRGAYGYT
>TRBV19|TRBJ2-2|once
ASSIYSPGELF
>TRBV11-3|TRBJ1-1|.
ASSLSTGDLNTEAF
>TRBV4-1|TRBJ2-3|once
ASSRSRTRNTDTQY
>TRBV9|TRBJ1-2|.
ASSLKPGQGLYGYT
>TRBV6-1|TRBJ1-4|.
ASSGQGSFKLF
>TRBV28|TRBJ2-3|.
ASSSPFLTSLTDTQY
>TRBV10-3|TRBJ2-3|.
AISESRGRDTQY
>TRBV10-1|TRBJ1-4|.
ASRGDSGEKLF
>TRBV6-6|TRBJ1-2|.
ASSQGTGPGYGYT
>TRBV5-4|TRBJ1-2|.
ASSLGRLAGQNYGYT
>TRBV4-3|TRBJ2-5|once
ASSHDYSDSQETQY
>TRBV11-3|TRBJ2-1|.
ASSLAGYNEQF
>TRBV7-2|TRBJ2-7|.
ASSSRQGTYEQY
>TRBV5-5|TRBJ1-1|.
ASSSSGITDRVDTEAF
>TRBV19|TRBJ2-1|.
ASSQQGTYNEQF
>TRBV4-1|TRBJ2-5|.
ASSRTGLSFVMETQY
>TRBV28|TRBJ1-2|.
ASRPPWTGNYGYT
>TRBV6-5|TRBJ1-1|.
ASSYARGQNTEAF
>TRBV7-2|TRBJ2-1|.
ASSQNPGDPQF
>TRBV13|TRBJ2-3|once
ASSPTRGRTDTQY
>TRBV7-8|TRBJ1-4|.
ASSLKRTVATNEKLF
>TRBV7-9|TRBJ2-7|.
ASSNLAGVGGEQY
>TRBV5-1|TRBJ2-7|.
ASSRTSGVDAYEQY
>TRBV27|TRBJ2-7|.
ASTPSGRYGSYEQY
>TRBV10-3|TRBJ2-7|.
ATSTGVTQY
>TRBV19|TRBJ2-7|.
ASSIAQGGYEQY
>TRBV25-1|TRBJ2-1|few
ASSEWRRSYNEQF
>TRBV7-2|TRBJ1-1|.
ASSLAGANTEAF
>TRBV4-1|TRBJ2-7|.
ASSQAERYEQY
>TRBV7-9|TRBJ2-7|few
ASSHDRVSYEQY
>TRBV7-9|TRBJ2-2|.
SSSSNTGELF
>TRBV5-6|TRBJ2-5|.
ASSLLGAQETQY
>TRBV23-1|TRBJ1-5|.
ASSLPGQDDYSNQPQH
>TRBV5-1|.|.
ASSLARDRGYEQY
>TRBV4-3|TRBJ2-2|.
ASSQEASGRWDTGELF
>TRBV5-4|TRBJ1-2|.
ASSSGQINYGYT
>TRBV2|TRBJ2-1|.
ASILDRDNEQF
>TRBV7-2|TRBJ1-5|few
ASRFRGSNQPQH
>TRBV6-5|TRBJ2-1|.
ASSFLSGSSYNEQF
>TRBV10-3|TRBJ2-1|few
AISETGTGGPDEQF
>TRBV5-1|TRBJ2-7|.
ASSLGTGGVYEQY
>TRBV5-4|TRBJ2-7|few
ASSLLGGQGSDEQY
>TRBV19|TRBJ1-5|.
ASLGTPYSPQH